These 27 T cell receptor beta chains were all obtained from the same sample, sequenced in a study of T cells in Graves' hyperthyroidism and ophthalmopathy. TCR beta CDR3 sequences were amplified from RNA transcripts. The HTBI primer set served for first-round RT-PCR of the TCR CDR3. Via MiXCR, TCRdb re-called the multiplex PCR reads, giving one row per CDR3 protein. The table records approximately 200,000 distinct CDR3 sequences, around 16% of them present only once. The sample taken for sequencing was blood. Receptors originate from a man in his forties or fifties with Graves' hyperthyroidism.

In its sample, this clonotype was seen many times. The genes are TRBV5-1 and TRBJ2-1; 11 bases map to TRBD2. Unmatched junction bases numbered 7, after V lost 6 bases and J lost 5 bases. Per the germline V gene, CDR1 is SGHRS and CDR2 is YFSETQ. This CDR3 is built from 15 residues. The CDR3 loop is CASTLTSGGDNEQFF. DNA of the CDR3: TGCGCCAGCACCCTAACTAGCGGGGGAGACAATGAGCAGTTCTTC.

The chain combines TRBV2 with TRBJ2-3; 10 positions match TRBD2. The germline V gene encodes CDR1 SNHLY and CDR2 FYNNEI. The CDR3 has 14 residues. After removal of 6 bases from V and 4 bases from J, the junction contained 4 bases not matched to a gene. CDR3 sequence reads: CASRGLATADTQYF. As DNA, the CDR3 is TGTGCCAGCAGGGGACTAGCGACAGCAGATACGCAGTATTTT.

Comment on this clonotype: This sequence may be a read error, since a much larger clone differs from it by one base. V is TRBV7-2 and J is TRBJ1-2; D gene uncertain. V dropped 1 base and J dropped 4 bases, with 4 bases sitting between them. Germline CDR1 SGHTA, CDR2 FQGNSA. CDR3 size: 12 residues. The CDR3 loop is CASSLDLYGYTF. DNA of the CDR3: TGTGCCAGCAGCTTAGATCTCTATGGCTACACCTTC.

As concerns this clonotype: A clone one base away is much larger, so this may be a read error. The J gene is TRBJ2-5, the V gene TRBV6-2 or TRBV6-3; possibly TRBD2 for D (5 bases). Per the germline V gene, CDR1 is MNHEY and CDR2 is SVGEGT. With 0 bases removed from V and 3 bases from J, the gap between germline ends came to 11 bases. CDR3 length: 15 residues. CDR3 amino acids: CASSYSPGREETQYF. Written as DNA, the CDR3 is TGTGCCAGCAGTTACTCGCCGGGGAGAGAAGAGACCCAGTACTTC.

This clonotype was found many times. The J gene is TRBJ2-7, the V gene TRBV30; possible D gene TRBD2, 5 bases. This CDR3 region has 14 residues. Trimming shortened V by 4 bases and J by 3 bases, and 16 bases separated the two germline ends. Per the germline V gene, CDR1 is GTSNPN and CDR2 is SVGIG (reference sequence). CDR3 nucleotide sequence: TGTGCCTGGAACCGGCGGGCCTTTGGCTACGAGCAGTACTTC. It is translated as CAWNRRAFGYEQYF.

This chain uses TRBV6-2 or TRBV6-3 with TRBJ2-3; 8 bases agree with TRBD2. The germline CDR1 and CDR2 sequences are MNHEY and SVGEGT. J lost 4 bases, V lost 2 bases, and 2 bases had no gene match. The CDR3 length is 14 residues. CDR3 bases: TGTGCCAGCAGTTACCGGGGGGGTTCAGATACGCAGTATTTT. Protein: CASSYRGGSDTQYF.

The table lists this clonotype with many counts. The chain links TRBV4-3 to TRBJ2-1; D gene uncertain. V lost 1 base to trimming and J lost 7 bases, with 11 bases between them. The CDR3 is 14 amino acids. CDR1 is LGHNA and CDR2 is YSLEER in the germline V gene. CDR3 bases: TGCGCCAGCAGCCAAGTTAGGGTGGGGAATGAGCAGTTCTTC. Its protein is CASSQVRVGNEQFF.

This clonotype has just a few counts. This rearrangement joins TRBV4-3 to TRBJ1-1; D is undetermined. The CDR3 is made up of 14 amino acids. The germline gives CDR1 LGHNA, CDR2 YSLEER. Trimming removed 6 bases at V and 1 base at J, with 12 bases between. The CDR3 region has the DNA TGCGCCAGCAGACACCTACTTCCGAACACTGAAGCTTTCTTT. It translates to CASRHLLPNTEAFF.

This chain joins TRBV5-1 and TRBJ1-1; D possibly corresponds to TRBD1 (6 bases). V was pared by 0 bases and J by 7 bases, with 19 bases between. The CDR3 covers 16 residues. Germline V gene lookup returns CDR1 SGHRS and CDR2 YFSETQ. CDR3 bases: TGCGCCAGCAGCTTGGAGGGACCTGCTAGGGGGGGTGAAGCTTTCTTT. Its protein is CASSLEGPARGGEAFF.

The chain employs TRBV11-1 and TRBJ2-6; 7 bases fit TRBD1. The CDR3 runs to 16 residues. The V gene end was trimmed by 3 bases and the J gene end by 0 bases; junction bases not matched to a gene: 2. Germline assignment: CDR1 SGHAT and CDR2 FQDESV (reference sequence). The CDR3 reads CASSFRQGSGANVLTF. The CDR3 coding sequence is TGTGCCAGCAGCTTCAGACAGGGCTCTGGGGCCAACGTCCTGACTTTC.

There are many counts of this clonotype. CDR3 residues: CALGAPGGDTQYF. The CDR3 coding sequence is TGTGCCCTGGGGGCCCCCGGCGGAGATACGCAGTATTTT. V gene TRBV28 combines with J gene TRBJ2-3; tentative D call: TRBD1 (6 bases). Trimming shortened V by 11 bases and J by 5 bases, and 17 bases separated the two germline ends. This CDR3 has 13 amino acids. The germline gives CDR1 MDHEN, CDR2 SYDVKM.

The gene calls are TRBV11-2 and TRBJ2-5, with 13 bases aligning to TRBD2. This CDR3 spans 15 amino acids. CDR1 SGHAT and CDR2 FQNNGV come from the germline V gene. Trimming took 5 bases from V and 6 from J; bases not matched to a gene: 6. DNA of the CDR3: TGTGCCAGCAGCCGTACTAGCGGGGGGGCGAAGACCCAGTACTTC. Its translation is CASSRTSGGAKTQYF.

This chain uses TRBV2 with TRBJ1-3; no clear D. Germline CDR1 is SNHLY and CDR2 is FYNNEI. The CDR3 is made up of 13 amino acids. V was trimmed by 0 bases and J by 3 bases, leaving 3 bases between them. The CDR3 coding sequence is TGTGCCAGCAGTGAAGCGAATGGAAACACCATATATTTT. This gives the protein CASSEANGNTIYF.

There are many counts of this clonotype. This sequence joins TRBV28 and TRBJ2-7, with D perhaps TRBD1 (6 bases). Per the germline V gene, CDR1 is MDHEN and CDR2 is SYDVKM. CDR3 length: 14 amino acids. The V and J ends lost 6 bases and 9 bases respectively, with 21 bases between them. In DNA form, the CDR3 reads TGTGCCAGCAGGACCACACCAGGGGCCCCACGGCAGTACTTC. Its translation: CASRTTPGAPRQYF.

This chain joins TRBV28 and TRBJ1-5; no reliable D call. The germline V gene encodes CDR1 MDHEN and CDR2 SYDVKM. This CDR3 comprises 11 residues. Trimming stripped 4 bases from V and 7 bases from J, with 5 bases between. The CDR3 sequence: CASSSQQPQHF. DNA of the CDR3: TGTGCCAGCAGTTCCCAACAGCCCCAGCATTTT. Full variable domain (missing parts from reference TRBV28 and TRBJ1-5): DVKVTQSSRYLVKRTGEKVFLECVQDMDHENMFWYRQDPGLGLRLIYFSYDVKMKEKGDIPEGYSVSREKKERFSLILESASTNQTSMYLCASSSQQPQHFGDGTRLSIL.

This clonotype was recorded at least ten times. This rearrangement joins TRBV18 to TRBJ2-5; 7 bases are a match to TRBD2. Germline lookup yields CDR1 KGHSH and CDR2 LQKENI. Trimming took 3 bases from V and 2 from J; bases not matched to a gene: 0. This CDR3 spans 13 amino acids. CDR3 nucleotides: TGTGCCAGCTCACCGGGACTACAAGAGACCCAGTACTTC. Protein: CASSPGLQETQYF.

This clonotype has ten or more counts. The CDR3 reads CASSFTSGEETQYF. The CDR3 nucleotides are TGTGCCAGCAGCTTTACTAGCGGAGAAGAGACCCAGTACTTC. The chain recombines TRBV11-2 with TRBJ2-5; 8 positions match TRBD2. The CDR3 is 14 residues long. V trimming: 3 bases; J trimming: 3 bases; junction bases outside the gene matches: 3. Germline V gene data show CDR1 as SGHAT and CDR2 as FQNNGV.

This clonotype has a handful of counts. This chain joins TRBV12-3 or TRBV12-4 and TRBJ2-7; TRBD1 or TRBD2 may be the D gene (5 bases each). The CDR3 extends over 14 amino acids. The V gene lost 5 bases and the J gene lost 3 bases, with 14 bases spanning the gap. The CDR3 protein is CASSPRDGDYEQYF. The CDR3 DNA reads as TGTGCCAGCAGTCCGAGGGACGGAGACTACGAGCAGTACTTC.

This clonotype occurred many times. The rearrangement joins TRBV27 to TRBJ2-7, with D possibly TRBD1 on 5 matching bases. Deletions cut 4 bases from V and 6 bases from J, with 16 bases between. The CDR3 has 14 residues. Germline lookup yields CDR1 MNHEY and CDR2 SMNVEV (reference sequence). The CDR3 here is CASSSVRAPFEQYF. In nucleotides, the CDR3 is TGTGCCAGCAGTTCGGTCAGGGCGCCTTTCGAGCAGTACTTC.

This clonotype appeared many times. This chain connects TRBV20-1 to TRBJ1-5; unclear D gene. Trimming took 6 bases from V and 8 from J, leaving 17 bases between them. The germline V gene has CDR1 DFQATT and CDR2 SNEGSKA (reference sequence). This CDR3 is 13 amino acids long. The CDR3 loop is CSALEGRLEPQHF. DNA for the CDR3: TGCAGTGCCCTAGAGGGCCGACTCGAGCCCCAGCATTTT.

This clonotype has at least ten counts. Germline is not matched at one junction end, which may reflect a read error. The gene calls are TRBV5-1 and TRBJ1-1; D gene ambiguous. The CDR3 loop spans 14 amino acids. Per the germline V gene, CDR1 is SGHRS and CDR2 is YFSETQ. CDR3 nucleotide sequence: TGCGCCAGCAACTTGGGTCAGATGAACACTGAAGCTTTCTTT. It specifies CASNLGQMNTEAFF.

The V gene is TRBV19, the J gene TRBJ1-4, with D possibly TRBD1 on 5 matching bases. The CDR3 loop spans 14 amino acids. Trimming cost V 3 bases and J 8 bases, with 13 bases left between them. The germline V gene has CDR1 LNHDA and CDR2 SQIVND (reference sequence). This CDR3 is CASSMGTQMEKLFF. The CDR3 nucleotides are TGTGCCAGTAGTATGGGGACTCAGATGGAAAAACTGTTTTTT.

The sample holds many counts of this clonotype. V usage is TRBV2 and J usage is TRBJ2-3, with a possible D match to TRBD2 (6 bases). The CDR3 has 14 residues. Germline V gene sequence: CDR1 SNHLY, CDR2 FYNNEI. V gave up 7 bases and J gave up 7 bases, with 18 bases separating them. The CDR3 DNA sequence: TGTGCCAGCATGGAGGCGGCGGAGGGGAATACGCAGTATTTT. This encodes CASMEAAEGNTQYF.

This clonotype was observed at least ten times. The J gene is TRBJ2-7, the V gene TRBV7-2, with a tentative D call TRBD1 (6 bases). This CDR3 spans 14 amino acids. V lost 5 bases to trimming and J lost 4 bases, with 15 bases between them. Germline CDR1 SGHTA, CDR2 FQGNSA. CDR3 DNA: TGTGCCAGCAGCCAGGGGCAGGGTGGGTACGAGCAGTACTTC. As protein: CASSQGQGGYEQYF.

The gene calls are TRBV6-4 and TRBJ2-3, with no clear D. From germline, CDR1 is MRHNA and CDR2 SNTAGT. Trimming left V 2 bases short and J 2 bases short, with 17 bases between. The CDR3 is made up of 17 amino acids. CDR3 in amino acids: CASSDGLGRPPTDTQYF. In DNA form, the CDR3 reads TGTGCCAGCAGTGACGGCCTAGGTCGTCCCCCCACAGATACGCAGTATTTT.

The chain joins TRBV5-1 to TRBJ2-3; 7 nucleotides align to TRBD1. With 6 bases clipped from V and 0 bases from J, the junction kept 7 bases outside the gene matches. The CDR3 totals 15 residues. Germline CDR1 and CDR2: SGHRS and YFSETQ. The CDR3 is CASTGTDLSTDTQYF. The CDR3 DNA is TGCGCCAGCACGGGGACAGACCTTAGCACAGATACGCAGTATTTT. The whole variable domain, filled in from reference TRBV5-1 and TRBJ2-3, reads KAGVTQTPRYLIKTRGQQVTLSCSPISGHRSVSWYQQTPGQGLQFLFEYFSETQRNKGNFPGRFSGRQFSNSRSEMNVSTLELGDSALYLCASTGTDLSTDTQYFGPGTRLTVL.

Concerning this clonotype: The missing conserved phenylalanine or tryptophan at the end of this CDR3 makes a read error likely. The rearrangement joins TRBV6-2 or TRBV6-3 to TRBJ2-1; D remains ambiguous. Germline V gene lookup returns CDR1 MNHEY and CDR2 SVGEGT. This CDR3 region has 14 residues. V was clipped by 4 bases and J by 1 base, with 8 bases between them. CDR3 region: CASSLPISYNEQFL. In DNA, the CDR3 is TGTGCCAGCAGTTTGCCGATTTCCTACAATGAGCAGTTCCTC.